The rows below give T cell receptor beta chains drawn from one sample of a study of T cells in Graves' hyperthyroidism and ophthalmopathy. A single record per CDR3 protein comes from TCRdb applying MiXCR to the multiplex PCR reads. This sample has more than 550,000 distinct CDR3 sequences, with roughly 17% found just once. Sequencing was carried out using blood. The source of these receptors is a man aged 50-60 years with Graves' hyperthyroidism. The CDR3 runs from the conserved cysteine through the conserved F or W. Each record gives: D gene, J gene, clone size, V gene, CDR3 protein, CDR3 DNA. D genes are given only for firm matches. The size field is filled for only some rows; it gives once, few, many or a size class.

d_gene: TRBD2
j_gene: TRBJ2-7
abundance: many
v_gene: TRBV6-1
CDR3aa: CASSKGLAGGEQYF
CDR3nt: TGTGCCAGCAGTAAGGGACTAGCGGGAGGTGAGCAGTACTTC

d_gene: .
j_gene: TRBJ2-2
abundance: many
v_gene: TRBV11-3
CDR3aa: CASSLEGGTGELFF
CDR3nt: TGTGCCAGCAGCTTAGAGGGCGGTACCGGGGAGCTGTTTTTT

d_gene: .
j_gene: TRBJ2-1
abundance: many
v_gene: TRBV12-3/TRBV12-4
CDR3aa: CASSPLSYNEQFF
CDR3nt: TGTGCCAGCAGTCCCCTCTCCTACAATGAGCAGTTCTTC

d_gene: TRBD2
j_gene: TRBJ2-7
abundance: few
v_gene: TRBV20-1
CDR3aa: CSAIPGTSASYEQYF
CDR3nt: TGCAGTGCTATTCCCGGGACTAGCGCGTCCTACGAGCAGTACTTC

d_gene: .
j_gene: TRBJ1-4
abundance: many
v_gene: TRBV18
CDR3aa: CASSPEGTATNEKLFF
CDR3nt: TGTGCCAGCTCACCGGAGGGGACGGCAACTAATGAAAAACTGTTTTTT

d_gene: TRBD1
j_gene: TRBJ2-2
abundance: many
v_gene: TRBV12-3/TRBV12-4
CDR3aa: CASSLSGTGVTGELFF
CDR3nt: TGTGCCAGCAGTCTCTCCGGGACAGGGGTCACCGGGGAGCTGTTTTTT

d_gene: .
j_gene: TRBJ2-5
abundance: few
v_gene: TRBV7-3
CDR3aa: CASSPQALQETQYF
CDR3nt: TGTGCCAGCAGCCCCCAGGCTCTCCAAGAGACCCAGTACTTC

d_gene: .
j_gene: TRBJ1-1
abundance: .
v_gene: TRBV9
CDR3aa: CASSYTDMNTEAFF
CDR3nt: TGTGCCAGCAGTTATACTGACATGAACACTGAAGCTTTCTTT

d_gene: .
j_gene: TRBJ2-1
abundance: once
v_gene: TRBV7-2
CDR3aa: CASSVPGLVAFSYNEQFF
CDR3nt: TGTGCCAGCAGCGTCCCGGGACTCGTAGCTTTCTCCTACAATGAGCAGTTCTTC

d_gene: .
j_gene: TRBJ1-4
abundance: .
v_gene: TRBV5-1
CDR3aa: CASSPEIGATNEKLFF
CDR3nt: TGCGCCAGCAGCCCCGAGATAGGAGCAACTAATGAAAAACTGTTTTTT

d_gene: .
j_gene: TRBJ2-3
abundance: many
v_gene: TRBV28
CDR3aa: CASSSDDTDTQYF
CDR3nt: TGTGCCAGCAGTTCGGACGACACAGATACGCAGTATTTT

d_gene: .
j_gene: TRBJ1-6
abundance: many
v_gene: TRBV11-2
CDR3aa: CASSLASGIGQLNSPLHF
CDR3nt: TGTGCCAGCAGCTTAGCGTCAGGAATAGGACAGCTTAATTCACCCCTCCACTTT

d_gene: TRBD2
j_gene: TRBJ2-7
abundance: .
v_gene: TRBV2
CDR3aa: CASSEGLGTEQYF
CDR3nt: TGTGCCAGCAGTGAGGGACTAGGTACCGAGCAGTACTTC

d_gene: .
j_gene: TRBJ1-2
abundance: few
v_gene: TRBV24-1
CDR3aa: CATSDDRSIDYGYTF
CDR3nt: TGTGCCACCAGTGATGACAGGAGCATCGACTATGGCTACACCTTC

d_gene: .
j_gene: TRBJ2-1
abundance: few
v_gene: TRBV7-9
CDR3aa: CASSLDRANNEQFF
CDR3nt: TGTGCCAGCAGCTTAGATAGAGCAAACAATGAGCAGTTCTTC

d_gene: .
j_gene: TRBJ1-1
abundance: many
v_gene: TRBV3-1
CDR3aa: CASSDTTLNTEAFF
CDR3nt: TGTGCCAGCAGCGATACGACACTGAACACTGAAGCTTTCTTT

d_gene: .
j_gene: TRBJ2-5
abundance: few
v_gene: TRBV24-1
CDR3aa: CATSEDFQETQYF
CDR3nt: TGTGCCACCAGTGAAGATTTCCAAGAGACCCAGTACTTC

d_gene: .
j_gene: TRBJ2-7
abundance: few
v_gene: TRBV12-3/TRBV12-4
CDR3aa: CASSRRPGYLSYEQYF
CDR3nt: TGTGCCAGCAGCCGTAGACCGGGCTACCTCTCCTACGAGCAGTACTTC

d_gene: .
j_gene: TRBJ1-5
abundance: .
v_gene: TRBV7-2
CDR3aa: CASSLSGGPWGQPQHF
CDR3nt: TGTGCCAGCAGCTTAAGTGGCGGACCGTGGGGTCAGCCCCAGCATTTT

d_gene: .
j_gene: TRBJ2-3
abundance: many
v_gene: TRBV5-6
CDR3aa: CASSLVSVGADTQYF
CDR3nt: TGTGCCAGCAGCTTGGTTAGTGTGGGTGCAGATACGCAGTATTTT

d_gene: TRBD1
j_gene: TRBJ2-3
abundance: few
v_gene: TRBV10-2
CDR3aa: CASSGRFGTASTDTQYF
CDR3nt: TGCGCCAGCAGTGGCCGATTCGGGACAGCGAGCACAGATACGCAGTATTTT

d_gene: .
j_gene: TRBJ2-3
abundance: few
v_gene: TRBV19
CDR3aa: CASSIGPRTDTQYF
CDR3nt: TGTGCCAGTAGTATAGGTCCCCGCACAGATACGCAGTATTTT

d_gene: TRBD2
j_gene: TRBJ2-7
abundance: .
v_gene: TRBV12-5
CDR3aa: CASGTSGAPYEQYF
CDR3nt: TGTGCTAGTGGGACTAGCGGGGCACCTTATGAGCAGTACTTC

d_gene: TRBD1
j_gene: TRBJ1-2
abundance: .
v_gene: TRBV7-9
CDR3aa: CASSHGPGQGVLGYTF
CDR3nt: TGTGCCAGCAGCCACGGACCGGGACAGGGGGTACTTGGCTACACCTTC

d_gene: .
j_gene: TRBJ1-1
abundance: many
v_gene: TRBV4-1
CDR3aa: CASSPQPRQNTEAFF
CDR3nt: TGCGCCAGCAGCCCCCAGCCGCGGCAGAACACTGAAGCTTTCTTT

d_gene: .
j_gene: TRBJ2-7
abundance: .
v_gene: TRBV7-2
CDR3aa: CASSLDLGRIYEQYF
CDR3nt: TGTGCCAGCAGCTTAGATTTAGGCAGGATCTACGAGCAGTACTTC

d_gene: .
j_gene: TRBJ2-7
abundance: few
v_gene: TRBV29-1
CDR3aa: CSVEVQPSSYEQYF
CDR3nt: TGCAGCGTTGAAGTACAGCCGAGCTCCTACGAGCAGTACTTC

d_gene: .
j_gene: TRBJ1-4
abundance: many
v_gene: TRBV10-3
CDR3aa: CAISDAGEKLFF
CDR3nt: TGTGCCATCAGTGATGCCGGTGAAAAACTGTTTTTT

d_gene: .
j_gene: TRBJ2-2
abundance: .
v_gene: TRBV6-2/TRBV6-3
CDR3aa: CASSGPGSGELFF
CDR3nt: TGTGCCAGCAGCGGACCGGGATCCGGGGAGCTGTTTTTT

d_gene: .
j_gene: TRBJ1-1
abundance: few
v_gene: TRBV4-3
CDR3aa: CASSQAQEPSTEAFF
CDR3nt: TGCGCCAGCAGCCAAGCCCAGGAGCCGAGCACTGAAGCTTTCTTT

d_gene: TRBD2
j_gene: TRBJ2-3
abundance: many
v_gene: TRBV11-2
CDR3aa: CASSLGTSGRKGGTDTQYF
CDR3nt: TGTGCCAGCAGCTTAGGCACTAGCGGGAGGAAGGGTGGCACAGATACGCAGTATTTT

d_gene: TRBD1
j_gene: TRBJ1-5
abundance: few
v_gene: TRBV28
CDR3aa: CASSTPGQGAHQPQHF
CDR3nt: TGTGCCAGCAGTACCCCGGGACAGGGGGCTCATCAGCCCCAGCATTTT

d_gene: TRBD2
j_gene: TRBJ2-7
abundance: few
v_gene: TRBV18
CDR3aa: CASSPSTSALEQYF
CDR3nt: TGTGCCAGCTCTCCCTCCACTAGCGCCCTCGAGCAGTACTTC

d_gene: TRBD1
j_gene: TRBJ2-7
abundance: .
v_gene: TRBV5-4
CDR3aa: CASSLGDRAEQYF
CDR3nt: TGTGCCAGCAGCTTGGGCGACAGGGCCGAGCAGTACTTC

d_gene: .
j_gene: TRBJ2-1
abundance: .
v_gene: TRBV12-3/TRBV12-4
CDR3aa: CASSLARSGLFVNEQFF
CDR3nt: TGTGCCAGCAGTTTAGCACGTAGCGGACTATTTGTGAATGAGCAGTTCTTC

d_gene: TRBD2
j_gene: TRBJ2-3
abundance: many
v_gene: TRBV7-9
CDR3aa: CASSLVLAGDTDTQYF
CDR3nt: TGTGCCAGCAGCTTAGTTCTAGCGGGGGACACAGATACGCAGTATTTT

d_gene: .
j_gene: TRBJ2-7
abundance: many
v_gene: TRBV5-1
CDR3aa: CASSLASGRLEQYF
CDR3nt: TGCGCCAGCAGCTTGGCCAGCGGACGTCTCGAGCAGTACTTC

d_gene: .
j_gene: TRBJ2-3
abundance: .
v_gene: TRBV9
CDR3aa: CASSAYTDTQYF
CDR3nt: TGTGCCAGCAGCGCCTATACAGATACGCAGTATTTT

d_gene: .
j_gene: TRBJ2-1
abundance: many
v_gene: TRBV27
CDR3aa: CASSSSLKAGSYNEQFF
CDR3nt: TGTGCCAGCAGTTCCAGCCTAAAAGCGGGCTCCTACAATGAGCAGTTCTTC

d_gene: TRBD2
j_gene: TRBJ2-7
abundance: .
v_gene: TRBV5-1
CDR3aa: CASSLGLAGRSYEQYF
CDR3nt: TGCGCCAGCAGCTTGGGACTAGCGGGAAGATCCTACGAGCAGTACTTC

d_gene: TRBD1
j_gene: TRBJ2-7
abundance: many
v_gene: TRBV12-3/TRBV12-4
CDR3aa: CASSFMGQGNYEQYF
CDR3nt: TGTGCCAGCAGTTTCATGGGACAGGGAAACTACGAGCAGTACTTC

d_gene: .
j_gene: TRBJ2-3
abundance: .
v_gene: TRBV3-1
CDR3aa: CASSPPGPPVQYF
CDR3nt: TGTGCCAGCAGCCCCCCCGGACCCCCCGTGCAGTATTTT

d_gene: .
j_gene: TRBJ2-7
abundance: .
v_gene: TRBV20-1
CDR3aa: CSASPRPGLSYEQYF
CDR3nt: TGCAGTGCTAGTCCCCGTCCAGGGTTATCCTACGAGCAGTACTTC